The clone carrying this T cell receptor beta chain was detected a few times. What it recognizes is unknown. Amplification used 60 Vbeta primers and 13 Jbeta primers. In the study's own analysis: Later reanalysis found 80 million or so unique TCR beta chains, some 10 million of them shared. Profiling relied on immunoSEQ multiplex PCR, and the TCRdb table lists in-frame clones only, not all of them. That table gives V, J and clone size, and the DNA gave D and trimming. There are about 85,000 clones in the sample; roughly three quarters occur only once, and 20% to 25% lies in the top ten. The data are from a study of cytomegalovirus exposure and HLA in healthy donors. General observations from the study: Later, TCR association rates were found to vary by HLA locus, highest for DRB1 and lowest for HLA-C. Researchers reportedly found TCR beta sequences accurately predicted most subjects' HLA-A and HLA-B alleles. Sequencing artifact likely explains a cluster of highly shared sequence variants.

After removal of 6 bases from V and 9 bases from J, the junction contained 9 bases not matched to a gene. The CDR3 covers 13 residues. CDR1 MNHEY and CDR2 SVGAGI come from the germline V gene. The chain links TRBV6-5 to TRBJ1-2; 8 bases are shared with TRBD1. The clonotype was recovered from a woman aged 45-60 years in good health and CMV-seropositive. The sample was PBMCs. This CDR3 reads CASSPDRAASYTF. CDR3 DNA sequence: TGTGCCAGCAGCCCGGACAGGGCGGCGAGCTACACCTTC.